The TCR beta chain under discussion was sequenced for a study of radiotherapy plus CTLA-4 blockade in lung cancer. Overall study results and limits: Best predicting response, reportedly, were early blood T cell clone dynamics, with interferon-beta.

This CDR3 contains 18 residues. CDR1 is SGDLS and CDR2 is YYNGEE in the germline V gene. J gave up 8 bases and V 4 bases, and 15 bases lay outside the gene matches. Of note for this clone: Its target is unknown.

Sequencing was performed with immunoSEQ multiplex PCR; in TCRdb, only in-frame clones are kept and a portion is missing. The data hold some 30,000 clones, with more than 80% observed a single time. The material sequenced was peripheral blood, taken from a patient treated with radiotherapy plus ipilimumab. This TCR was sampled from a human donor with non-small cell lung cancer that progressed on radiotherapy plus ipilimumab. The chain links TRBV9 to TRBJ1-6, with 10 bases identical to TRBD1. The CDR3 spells CASSLSPQPGTGDSPLHF. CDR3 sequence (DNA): TGTGCCAGCAGCCTCTCCCCCCAACCGGGGACAGGGGATTCACCCCTCCACTTT.